This record covers a single TCR beta chain. Trimming took 4 bases from V and 5 from J, leaving 18 bases between them. Per the germline V gene, CDR1 is ENHRY and CDR2 is SYGVKD. This CDR3 region has 16 residues. Libraries were prepared by immunoSEQ multiplex PCR; TCRdb keeps only in-frame clonotypes and omits some of them. This sample has under 300,000 clones, with over 80% found just once. The data were obtained in a study of blood T cell repertoires in COVID-19. Overall study: T cells, B-cell-depleted T cells, or PBMCs supplied cDNA or gDNA.

This sequence was found in a human donor in a cohort exposed to, infected with or recovered from COVID-19 (not recorded which). The donor label of this sample is uncertain. Sequences were obtained from PBMCs or T cells enriched from blood (not recorded which). The chain combines TRBV10-3 with TRBJ2-1, with a possible D match to TRBD2 (7 bases). In DNA form, the CDR3 reads TGTGCCATCAGTGGCCGGGGGGCCTTACCCAACAATGAGCAGTTCTTC. Residues: CAISGRGALPNNEQFF.